The rows below give T cell receptor beta chains drawn from one sample of a study of T-cell reconstitution after alpha-beta-depleted transplantation in children. Using its own MiXCR run on the PCR reads, TCRdb lists one record per CDR3 protein. The repertoire holds 500,000 to 750,000 distinct CDR3 sequences, 10% to 15% seen once, with about 2% in the top ten. The sequences come from PBMCs, mostly from graft donor cells, collected 360 days after TCRalphabeta/CD19-depleted stem cell transplant. These receptor sequences come from a male patient aged 10 to 17 who had a stem cell transplant for acute myeloid leukemia, so the T cells may come from the graft donor. The conserved cysteine and the conserved F or W are not part of the CDR3 here. Each record gives: CDR3 protein, V gene, D gene, J gene. The D gene is left open where the match is weak.

CDR3 protein: ATSRVPTSGVYEQY; V gene: TRBV15; D gene: TRBD2; J gene: TRBJ2-7
CDR3 protein: ASWDSPYEQY; V gene: TRBV28; D gene: TRBD1; J gene: TRBJ2-7
CDR3 protein: ASSPISGLDGGYT; V gene: TRBV7-6; D gene: -; J gene: TRBJ1-2
CDR3 protein: ASSCGTGHSSTLEQY; V gene: TRBV5-1; D gene: TRBD1; J gene: TRBJ2-7
CDR3 protein: ASSLESSRFYNEQF; V gene: TRBV12-3/TRBV12-4; D gene: -; J gene: TRBJ2-1
CDR3 protein: SARDTGGTGTQY; V gene: TRBV20-1; D gene: TRBD1; J gene: TRBJ2-5
CDR3 protein: ASSLANAGVRETQY; V gene: TRBV7-7; D gene: TRBD2; J gene: TRBJ2-5
CDR3 protein: SAQGAYGYT; V gene: TRBV29-1; D gene: TRBD1; J gene: TRBJ1-2
CDR3 protein: ASSLGLAKEQY; V gene: TRBV28; D gene: TRBD2; J gene: TRBJ2-7
CDR3 protein: SADSEGTTDTQY; V gene: TRBV29-1; D gene: -; J gene: TRBJ2-3
CDR3 protein: ASSYMVGAYNEQF; V gene: TRBV6-2/TRBV6-3; D gene: -; J gene: TRBJ2-1
CDR3 protein: ASSFSRLAVTDTQY; V gene: TRBV27; D gene: TRBD2; J gene: TRBJ2-3
CDR3 protein: ASALLGQYYEQY; V gene: TRBV10-3; D gene: -; J gene: TRBJ2-7
CDR3 protein: ASSFDPRRGGFQPQH; V gene: TRBV27; D gene: TRBD1; J gene: TRBJ1-5
CDR3 protein: ASTLDHRLATYNEQF; V gene: TRBV12-3/TRBV12-4; D gene: -; J gene: TRBJ2-1
CDR3 protein: AWSADRESGGYT; V gene: TRBV30; D gene: -; J gene: TRBJ1-2
CDR3 protein: ASSLRASGSHRGYEQY; V gene: TRBV19; D gene: TRBD2; J gene: TRBJ2-7
CDR3 protein: ASSSLSYERY; V gene: TRBV18; D gene: -; J gene: TRBJ2-7
CDR3 protein: ASSQDVAGVEAF; V gene: TRBV4-2; D gene: -; J gene: TRBJ1-1
CDR3 protein: ASRGKADTQY; V gene: TRBV7-9; D gene: -; J gene: TRBJ2-3
CDR3 protein: ASSFDRGGETQY; V gene: TRBV7-2; D gene: TRBD1; J gene: TRBJ2-5
CDR3 protein: SVTITYNEQF; V gene: TRBV29-1; D gene: -; J gene: TRBJ2-1
CDR3 protein: ASSFNTQY; V gene: TRBV28; D gene: -; J gene: TRBJ2-3
CDR3 protein: ASSFLGTNYEQY; V gene: TRBV27; D gene: -; J gene: TRBJ2-7
CDR3 protein: ASSLLLQGVGPYDYEQY; V gene: TRBV7-4; D gene: -; J gene: TRBJ2-7
CDR3 protein: SAARGVETGGAASGYYNEQF; V gene: TRBV29-1; D gene: TRBD1; J gene: TRBJ2-1
CDR3 protein: ASSPGTSGRAPYEQY; V gene: TRBV3-1; D gene: TRBD2; J gene: TRBJ2-7
CDR3 protein: AISSTAYEQY; V gene: TRBV10-3; D gene: -; J gene: TRBJ2-7
CDR3 protein: ASSSLTSGSYEQY; V gene: TRBV28; D gene: TRBD2; J gene: TRBJ2-7
CDR3 protein: SARVWSRGNQETQY; V gene: TRBV20-1; D gene: -; J gene: TRBJ2-5
CDR3 protein: ASRPGTSEFTGELF; V gene: TRBV4-2; D gene: TRBD2; J gene: TRBJ2-2